One and the same sample provided the 4 T cell receptor beta chains below, sequenced in a study of blood T cell repertoires in COVID-19. Some clones are missing from TCRdb's copy, which holds only in-frame ones; the method was immunoSEQ multiplex PCR. Of fewer than 350,000 clones listed, under 95% were seen once; the top ten hold 2.3%. The source material was PBMCs or T cells enriched from blood (not recorded which). These receptors were taken from a woman in her thirties or forties with acute COVID-19.

In its sample, this clone was seen a few times. V usage is TRBV7-8 and J usage is TRBJ2-7; tentatively, D is TRBD1 (6 bases). Per the germline V gene, CDR1 is SGHVS and CDR2 is FQNEAQ. The CDR3 is 15 amino acids. V shed 1 base and J shed 4 bases, with 14 bases lying between them. The CDR3 here is CASSLVPGVMYEQYF. In DNA form, the CDR3 reads TGTGCCAGCAGCTTAGTTCCAGGGGTGATGTACGAGCAGTACTTC.

The chain combines TRBV10-3 with TRBJ1-1, with 8 positions matching TRBD1. Per germline, CDR1 ENHRY and CDR2 SYGVKD. This CDR3 is 16 amino acids long. The V gene end was trimmed by 6 bases and the J gene end by 3 bases; junction bases not matched to a gene: 12. The CDR3 bases are TGTGCCATCAGGGGGTTACCCCAGGGGGCAGACACTGAAGCTTTCTTT. Its protein product is CAIRGLPQGADTEAFF.

The V gene is TRBV5-4, the J gene TRBJ1-5; tentative D call: TRBD1 (5 bases). With 1 base removed from V and 1 base from J, the gap between germline ends came to 6 bases. Looked up from germline, CDR1 is SGHNT and CDR2 is YYREEE (reference sequence). CDR3 length: 14 amino acids. CDR3 sequence reads: CASSLKGSNQPQHF. The CDR3 DNA follows: TGTGCCAGCAGCTTGAAGGGGAGCAATCAGCCCCAGCATTTT.

This clone was counted a few times. V is TRBV7-9 and J is TRBJ2-5, with 8 bases identical to TRBD1. CDR3 length: 14 residues. Looked up from germline, CDR1 is SEHNR and CDR2 is FQNEAQ (reference sequence). The V and J ends lost 1 base and 7 bases, in that order; junction bases with no gene match: 5. CDR3 bases: TGTGCCAGCAGCTTAGAGGGACAGGTAGCGACCCAGTACTTC. It yields the protein CASSLEGQVATQYF.